These T cell receptor beta chains were read from a single sample in a study of T cell repertoires in cytomegalovirus infection. TCRdb independently ran MiXCR on the reads; one entry per CDR3 protein. The data hold about 900,000 distinct CDR3 sequences, with roughly 31% observed a single time. Their recognized antigens are unknown. The specimen comprised cultured CD8+ T cells from PBMCs, sampled from culture after CMV antigen stimulation. Receptor source: a human donor in good health (CMV status not recorded). Some clones in this sample may be carry-over from other donors' samples. CDR3s include the opening cysteine and the closing phenylalanine or tryptophan. D genes are given only for firm matches. Clone size is stated in some rows and not others, as once, few, many or a class when expanded.

length | size | J | V | D | CDR3 | DNA
13 | NA | TRBJ2-1 | TRBV7-7 | TRBD2 | CASSQRGAIEQFF | TGTGCTAGCAGCCAGCGGGGGGCCATTGAGCAGTTCTTC
14 | NA | TRBJ1-1 | TRBV4-1 | NA | CASSLSTRNTEAFF | TGCGCCAGCAGCTTAAGCACGAGGAACACTGAAGCTTTCTTT
14 | few | TRBJ1-2 | TRBV2 | NA | CASSDRAGTYGYTF | TGTGCCAGCAGTGACCGAGCAGGGACCTATGGCTACACCTTC
12 | NA | TRBJ2-2 | TRBV6-2/TRBV6-3 | NA | CASISRTGELFF | TGTGCCAGCATTTCCAGGACCGGGGAGCTGTTTTTT
16 | NA | TRBJ1-2 | TRBV6-8 | TRBD1 | CACRSQNRDRNYGYTF | TGTGCCTGCAGATCTCAGAACCGGGACAGGAACTATGGCTACACCTTC
15 | NA | TRBJ2-2 | TRBV27 | NA | CASSFGLWDTGELFF | TGTGCCAGCAGTTTTGGGTTATGGGACACCGGGGAGCTGTTTTTT
15 | NA | TRBJ1-2 | TRBV19 | TRBD1 | CASSISTGFNYGYTF | TGTGCCAGTAGTATCTCGACAGGGTTTAACTATGGCTACACCTTC
17 | few | TRBJ2-5 | TRBV7-9 | TRBD2 | CASSSFQGGGNQETQYF | TGTGCCAGCAGCTCCTTTCAGGGCGGGGGGAACCAAGAGACCCAGTACTTC
15 | many | TRBJ1-2 | TRBV7-8 | NA | CASSLAPADNYGYTF | TGTGCCAGCAGCTTAGCGCCGGCAGATAACTATGGCTACACCTTC
18 | once | TRBJ2-2 | TRBV6-5 | TRBD2 | CASSYGTSGYRNTGELFF | TGTGCCAGCAGTTATGGGACTAGCGGGTATCGGAACACCGGGGAGCTGTTTTTT
14 | NA | TRBJ2-7 | TRBV27 | NA | CTSRATLAPYEQYF | TGTACCAGCAGGGCTACATTAGCCCCCTACGAGCAGTACTTC
13 | NA | TRBJ2-2 | TRBV12-3/TRBV12-4 | NA | CASNDRETGELFF | TGTGCCAGCAATGACAGAGAGACCGGGGAGCTGTTTTTT
14 | few | TRBJ2-7 | TRBV14 | TRBD1 | CASSNRDRPYEQYF | TGTGCCAGCAGCAACCGGGACAGACCCTACGAGCAGTACTTC
15 | few | TRBJ2-3 | TRBV28 | NA | CASSGHGTPRDTQYF | TGTGCCAGCAGTGGTCACGGGACCCCCAGAGATACGCAGTATTTT
12 | NA | TRBJ2-4 | TRBV27 | NA | CASSQGENIQYF | TGTGCCAGCAGTCAGGGTGAAAACATTCAGTACTTC
17 | many | TRBJ2-7 | TRBV7-9 | NA | CASSSPIPGRNSYEQYF | TGTGCCAGCAGCTCACCCATACCGGGACGCAACTCCTACGAGCAGTACTTC
15 | few | TRBJ1-1 | TRBV12-3/TRBV12-4 | NA | CASIPPGQRNTEAFF | TGTGCCAGCATCCCACCGGGACAAAGGAACACTGAAGCTTTCTTT
15 | NA | TRBJ2-1 | TRBV6-1 | TRBD1 | CASSVGQPTYNEQFF | TGTGCCAGCAGTGTGGGACAGCCCACCTACAATGAGCAGTTCTTC
15 | few | TRBJ2-6 | TRBV6-2/TRBV6-3 | NA | CASSLQGWGANVLTF | TGTGCCAGCAGTTTGCAGGGTTGGGGGGCCAACGTCCTGACTTTC
12 | NA | TRBJ1-1 | TRBV20-1 | NA | CSYPPGTTEAFF | TGCAGTTACCCACCAGGGACAACTGAAGCTTTCTTT
18 | many | TRBJ2-1 | TRBV7-8 | TRBD2 | CASSLGLAGVPSYNEQFF | TGTGCCAGCAGCTTAGGACTAGCGGGGGTCCCCTCCTACAATGAGCAGTTCTTC
15 | NA | TRBJ2-1 | TRBV3-1 | NA | CASSQDVTEAREQFF | TGTGCCAGCAGCCAAGATGTAACGGAAGCTCGGGAGCAGTTCTTC
13 | NA | TRBJ2-7 | TRBV10-3 | TRBD1 | CAITLDRSYEQYF | TGTGCCATCACCCTGGACAGGTCCTACGAGCAGTACTTC
15 | NA | TRBJ1-5 | TRBV5-6 | TRBD1 | CASSSGQGAYQPQHF | TGTGCCAGCAGCTCTGGACAGGGGGCATATCAGCCCCAGCATTTT
13 | NA | TRBJ2-5 | TRBV28 | NA | CASSLQHQETHYF | TGTGCCAGCAGTTTACAACATCAAGAGACCCATTACTTC
12 | NA | TRBJ2-1 | TRBV6-2/TRBV6-3 | NA | CASSYPPWEQFF | TGTGCCAGCAGTTACCCCCCGTGGGAGCAGTTCTTC
15 | few | TRBJ1-3 | TRBV7-9 | NA | CASTSPSSSGNTIYF | TGTGCCAGCACCTCCCCTTCTAGCTCTGGAAACACCATATATTTT
11 | few | TRBJ1-2 | TRBV6-1 | NA | CASSEPAAYTF | TGTGCCAGCAGTGAGCCAGCGGCCTACACCTTC
17 | NA | TRBJ2-1 | TRBV7-9 | NA | CASSHPAKSGLYNEQFF | TGTGCCAGCAGTCACCCCGCGAAAAGCGGCCTCTACAATGAGCAGTTCTTC
17 | NA | TRBJ2-1 | TRBV5-6 | NA | CASSLGLYPSSYNEQFF | TGTGCCAGCAGCCTGGGACTCTACCCCAGCTCCTACAATGAGCAGTTCTTC
17 | once | TRBJ2-2 | TRBV7-9 | NA | CASSTTRRNPNTGELFF | TGTGCCAGCAGCACGACACGACGGAATCCGAACACCGGGGAGCTGTTTTTT
18 | few | TRBJ1-1 | TRBV14 | NA | CASSQAEAAVGLNTEAFF | TGTGCCAGCAGCCAAGCCGAGGCCGCCGTCGGTCTGAACACTGAAGCTTTCTTT
16 | NA | TRBJ2-1 | TRBV20-1 | TRBD2 | CSASEVAGEPFNEQFF | TGCAGTGCTAGTGAGGTAGCGGGGGAACCTTTCAATGAGCAGTTCTTC
16 | NA | TRBJ1-5 | TRBV7-9 | TRBD1 | CASSLQDRGSNQPQHF | TGTGCCAGCAGCCTTCAGGACAGGGGCAGCAATCAGCCCCAGCATTTT
13 | few | TRBJ1-5 | TRBV6-4 | NA | CASSDPQSQPQHF | TGTGCCAGCAGTGACCCCCAGAGTCAGCCCCAGCATTTT
15 | NA | TRBJ1-2 | TRBV29-1 | NA | CSVRGTTLHLYGYTF | TGCAGCGTCCGCGGGACAACCTTGCATTTGTATGGCTACACCTTC
19 | NA | TRBJ1-3 | TRBV4-2 | TRBD1 | CASSQEIRPGGFSGNTIYF | TGTGCCAGCAGCCAAGAAATCCGACCAGGGGGGTTCTCTGGAAACACCATATATTTT
16 | NA | TRBJ2-5 | TRBV20-1 | TRBD1 | CSARERDSDIEETQYF | TGCAGTGCTAGAGAAAGGGACAGCGATATCGAAGAGACCCAGTACTTC
16 | many | TRBJ2-6 | TRBV7-6 | NA | CASSLGGYPGANVLTF | TGTGCCAGCAGCTTAGGGGGTTACCCTGGGGCCAACGTCCTGACTTTC
12 | NA | TRBJ2-5 | TRBV20-1 | NA | CSAGQRRETQYF | TGCAGTGCAGGACAGAGACGAGAGACCCAGTACTTC
14 | NA | TRBJ2-1 | TRBV7-9 | NA | CASSLEHRVNEQFF | TGTGCCAGCAGCTTAGAGCACAGGGTCAATGAGCAGTTCTTC
16 | few | TRBJ2-2 | TRBV6-5 | NA | CASSYVDPPGTGELFF | TGTGCCAGCAGTTACGTTGACCCCCCGGGCACCGGGGAGCTGTTTTTT
14 | NA | TRBJ1-1 | TRBV10-3 | NA | CAIKTTGEDTEAFF | TGTGCCATCAAAACGACAGGAGAGGACACTGAAGCTTTCTTT
13 | NA | TRBJ1-2 | TRBV9 | NA | CASSSGVSRGYTF | TGTGCCAGCAGCTCTGGGGTTTCAAGGGGCTACACCTTC
15 | NA | TRBJ1-2 | TRBV25-1 | NA | CASSEFGGPEVGYTF | TGTGCCAGCAGTGAATTCGGGGGCCCAGAGGTGGGCTACACCTTC
11 | few | TRBJ2-2 | TRBV2 | NA | CATPGAGELFF | TGTGCCACTCCCGGGGCCGGGGAGCTGTTTTTT
18 | NA | TRBJ2-3 | TRBV12-3/TRBV12-4 | NA | CASSPHGVGGGFSDTQYF | TGTGCCAGCAGCCCACACGGGGTAGGGGGAGGTTTTTCAGATACGCAGTATTTT
15 | many | TRBJ2-2 | TRBV4-1 | NA | CASSKLQAVDGELFF | TGCGCCAGCAGCAAACTTCAGGCGGTCGACGGGGAGCTGTTTTTT
19 | NA | TRBJ1-6 | TRBV19 | NA | CASSTTTLPDISYNSPLHF | TGTGCCAGTAGTACAACGACGCTCCCTGACATCTCCTATAATTCACCCCTCCACTTT
17 | few | TRBJ2-2 | TRBV6-6 | TRBD1 | CASSYTEGGPNTGELFF | TGTGCCAGCAGTTACACCGAAGGGGGCCCGAACACCGGGGAGCTGTTTTTT
17 | NA | TRBJ2-3 | TRBV5-1 | TRBD2 | CASSLALSGGAPDTQYF | TGCGCCAGCAGCTTGGCCCTTAGCGGGGGGGCCCCAGATACGCAGTATTTT
20 | once | TRBJ2-1 | TRBV7-8 | TRBD1 | CASSYPGQGTVEPPYNEQFF | TGTGCCAGCAGCTACCCCGGTCAGGGGACAGTCGAACCCCCTTACAATGAGCAGTTCTTC
17 | many | TRBJ2-3 | TRBV7-2 | TRBD2 | CASSSRGGASWTDTQYF | TGTGCCAGCAGCTCGCGGGGGGGCGCTTCGTGGACAGATACGCAGTATTTT
16 | few | TRBJ2-6 | TRBV28 | NA | CASSGLTGSGANVLTF | TGTGCCAGCAGTGGCCTTACAGGGTCTGGGGCCAACGTCCTGACTTTC
15 | NA | TRBJ2-7 | TRBV7-6 | TRBD2 | CASSSSGGPLYEQYF | TGTGCCAGCAGCTCTAGCGGGGGCCCCCTGTACGAGCAGTACTTC
15 | many | TRBJ2-1 | TRBV11-1 | TRBD2 | CASGYGTSVYNEQFF | TGTGCCAGCGGGTACGGGACTAGCGTCTACAATGAGCAGTTCTTC
17 | few | TRBJ2-3 | TRBV7-9 | TRBD1 | CASSSTRTGAGTDTQYF | TGTGCCAGCAGCTCGACCCGGACAGGCGCGGGCACAGATACGCAGTATTTT